A selection of T cell receptor beta chains follows, all from one sample in a study of blood T cell repertoires in COVID-19. The repertoire was sequenced with immunoSEQ multiplex PCR; TCRdb's copy has only in-frame clones and lacks some. The data show around 350,000 clones, around nine tenths seen once. The source material was peripheral blood. Receptors were obtained from a human donor in a cohort sampled during active COVID-19. The CDR3 runs from the conserved cysteine through the conserved F or W. A D gene is named only where the DNA matches it firmly. A row's size may be missing; if present it is once, few, many or a size class.

J | size | V | D | length | DNA | CDR3
TRBJ2-3 | NA | TRBV9 | NA | 20 | TGTGCCAGCAGCGAGAGTCCCCAGGGGACTACGGTTCTGGGCACAGATACGCAGTATTTT | CASSESPQGTTVLGTDTQYF
TRBJ2-7 | few | TRBV7-9 | TRBD2 | 13 | TGTGCCAGCAGCTTATCGGGAGGGAACGAGCAGTACTTC | CASSLSGGNEQYF
TRBJ1-5 | NA | TRBV12-2 | NA | 17 | TGTGCAAGTCGCTTAGTAAAGACCGGGAATAGCAATCAGCCCCAGCATTTT | CASRLVKTGNSNQPQHF
TRBJ2-3 | once | TRBV10-3 | TRBD1 | 18 | TGTGCCATCAGTGGTCCATATAGGGGGCCCGATCACACAGATACGCAGTATTTT | CAISGPYRGPDHTDTQYF
TRBJ2-1 | NA | TRBV21-1 | NA | 15 | TGTGCCAGCAGCCACGACAAGCAGGCACACAATGAGCAGTTCTTC | CASSHDKQAHNEQFF
TRBJ2-5 | NA | TRBV3-1/TRBV3-2 | NA | 16 | TGTGCCAGCAGCCAAGCACGGGGTTTGGGTCTTGAGACCCAGTACTTC | CASSQARGLGLETQYF
TRBJ2-6 | NA | TRBV9 | NA | 17 | TGTGCCAGCAGCGTCCGCAAGGACTCCTCTGGGGCCAACGTCCTGACTTTC | CASSVRKDSSGANVLTF
TRBJ1-1 | NA | TRBV5-6 | TRBD1 | 14 | TGTGCCAGCAGCCGACAGGGGGCGCGGACTGAAGCTTTCTTT | CASSRQGARTEAFF
TRBJ1-4 | NA | TRBV3-1/TRBV3-2 | NA | 13 | TGTGCCAGCAGAGGGGGACCTAATGAAAAACTGTTTTTT | CASRGGPNEKLFF
TRBJ1-4 | once | TRBV19 | NA | 18 | TGTGCCAGTAGTATACCGGGATTGAACCGTGCAACTAATGAAAAACTGTTTTTT | CASSIPGLNRATNEKLFF
TRBJ1-5 | NA | TRBV27 | NA | 17 | TGTGCCAGCAGTCCCCTTTCGGGGGGGAAAGGCAATCAGCCCCAGCATTTT | CASSPLSGGKGNQPQHF
TRBJ2-5 | NA | TRBV5-1 | TRBD1 | 15 | TGCGCCAGCAGCTTGTTTGGACAGGGACAAGAGACCCAGTACTTC | CASSLFGQGQETQYF
TRBJ2-7 | once | TRBV29-1 | NA | 11 | TGCAGCGTTGAGGCCCCCCGGGGGCAGTACTTC | CSVEAPRGQYF
TRBJ1-2 | NA | TRBV6-6 | TRBD1 | 16 | TGTGCCAGCAGTCGAGGGGGCACAGGAGCTAACTATGGCTACACCTTC | CASSRGGTGANYGYTF
TRBJ1-6 | NA | TRBV14 | NA | 15 | TGTGCCAGCAGCCAAGGAGGATCCTATAATTCACCCCTCCACTTT | CASSQGGSYNSPLHF
TRBJ1-2 | once | TRBV19 | NA | 16 | TGTGCCAGTAGTATTTATCCCCAGGGAAGGAACTATGGCTACACCTTC | CASSIYPQGRNYGYTF
TRBJ2-1 | NA | TRBV7-2 | NA | 12 | TGTGCCAGCAGCCCCTCTTACAATGAGCAGTTCTTC | CASSPSYNEQFF
TRBJ2-4 | NA | TRBV18 | NA | 18 | TGTGCCAGCTCACGGGCCGGGCAGCGGACCCTAGCCAAAAACATTCAGTACTTC | CASSRAGQRTLAKNIQYF
TRBJ2-2 | NA | TRBV9 | TRBD1 | 17 | TGTGCCAGCAGCGCCCTAGGACAGGGGGCGAACACCGGGGAGCTGTTTTTT | CASSALGQGANTGELFF
TRBJ2-1 | once | TRBV10-3 | NA | 14 | TGTGCCATCAGACCCGGGGGCTCCTACAATGAGCAGTTCTTC | CAIRPGGSYNEQFF
TRBJ2-7 | NA | TRBV30 | NA | 14 | TGTGCCTGGAGTCTGCTAGCGCACTCCTACGAGCAGTACTTC | CAWSLLAHSYEQYF
TRBJ2-5 | NA | TRBV5-4 | TRBD1 | 13 | TGTGCCAGCAGCTTACAGGGGCAAGAGACCCAGTACTTC | CASSLQGQETQYF
TRBJ1-1 | NA | TRBV7-9 | NA | 13 | TGTGCCAGCAGCTTATTACGGGGGGCGGAAGCTTTCTTT | CASSLLRGAEAFF
TRBJ1-2 | few | TRBV5-1 | NA | 15 | TGCGCCAGCAGCTTGGGCAGGGAGGGAGTCTATGGCTACACCTTC | CASSLGREGVYGYTF
TRBJ1-5 | NA | TRBV30 | NA | 16 | TGTGCCTGGAGTGTCCAGGGGCGGGGGAGCAATCAGCCCCAGCATTTT | CAWSVQGRGSNQPQHF
TRBJ1-4 | NA | TRBV2 | TRBD1 | 15 | TGTGCCAGCAGTGATGGCCCAGGGGGCCAGGAAAAACTGTTTTTT | CASSDGPGGQEKLFF
TRBJ1-1 | few | TRBV25-1 | NA | 14 | TGTGCCAGCAGTCAGGGAAGGGAGAACACTGAAGCTTTCTTT | CASSQGRENTEAFF
TRBJ2-6 | NA | TRBV10-1 | TRBD2 | 19 | TGCGCCAGCAGTGAGCCTAGCGGGGGGCCAAGCTCTGGGGCCAACGTCCTGACTTTC | CASSEPSGGPSSGANVLTF
TRBJ2-6 | NA | TRBV5-1 | TRBD1 | 18 | TGCGCCAGCAGCTTACGGACAGGGGGTTCCGCTGGGGCCAACGTCCTGACTTTC | CASSLRTGGSAGANVLTF
TRBJ2-7 | NA | TRBV2 | NA | 16 | TGTGCCAGCAGTGAAGTCTCGGGTAGGGGAACCTACGAGCAGTACTTC | CASSEVSGRGTYEQYF
TRBJ1-2 | NA | TRBV27 | NA | 13 | TGTGCCAGCAGAATCATGGGAGGGATGGGCTACACCTTC | CASRIMGGMGYTF
TRBJ2-2 | NA | TRBV18 | NA | 12 | TGTGCCAGCTCACCAACTCCCGGGGAGCTGTTTTTT | CASSPTPGELFF
TRBJ1-2 | NA | TRBV30 | NA | 13 | TGTGCCTGGAGTGTACGGGGGATGAGCGGCTACACCTTC | CAWSVRGMSGYTF
TRBJ1-4 | NA | TRBV5-1 | TRBD1 | 14 | TGCGCCACCGGACAGGGCCTCTCTAATGAAAAACTGTTTTTT | CATGQGLSNEKLFF
TRBJ2-3 | NA | TRBV10-1 | NA | 13 | TGCGCCAGCAGTGAGCGGGTCACAGATACGCAGTATTTT | CASSERVTDTQYF
TRBJ2-5 | NA | TRBV28 | NA | 13 | TGTGCCAGCACTGGGGCGAACCAAGAGACCCAGTACTTC | CASTGANQETQYF
TRBJ2-2 | NA | TRBV2 | NA | 16 | TGTGCCAGCAGTGAGTTGGGGGCCGTGACTACCGGGGAGCTGTTTTTT | CASSELGAVTTGELFF
TRBJ2-2 | once | TRBV11-3 | TRBD1 | 14 | TGTGCCAGCAGCAGGACAGGGGGCACCGGGGAGCTGTTTTTT | CASSRTGGTGELFF
TRBJ1-1 | few | TRBV5-6 | TRBD1 | 15 | TGTGCCAGCAGCTCGTTTTTGGGACAGTACACTGAAGCTTTCTTT | CASSSFLGQYTEAFF
TRBJ1-1 | NA | TRBV5-4 | NA | 15 | TGTGCCAGCAGCTTTTTGCCCGACTTGAACACTGAAGCTTTCTTT | CASSFLPDLNTEAFF
TRBJ2-1 | once | TRBV19 | NA | 15 | TGTGCCAGTAGTCCTAAAGAGAGCTCCTACAATGAGCAGTTCTTC | CASSPKESSYNEQFF
TRBJ1-4 | once | TRBV20-1 | NA | 14 | TGCAGTGCTAGTCTGGGGGGGGATAATGAAAAACTGTTTTTT | CSASLGGDNEKLFF
TRBJ2-3 | NA | TRBV19 | NA | 13 | TGTGCCAGTAGTCCGACCGGGACTGCGACGCAGTATTTT | CASSPTGTATQYF
TRBJ1-2 | NA | TRBV6-5 | TRBD1 | 13 | TGTGCCAGCAGCGACCGAGGGAACAGGGGCCTCACCTTC | CASSDRGNRGLTF
TRBJ2-2 | NA | TRBV7-9 | NA | 11 | TGTGCCAGCAGCGTTAGTTGGGAGCTGTTTTTT | CASSVSWELFF
TRBJ1-1 | NA | TRBV19 | NA | 16 | TGTGCCAGTAGTGCCCAGGGAAACAGAAGGAACACTGAAGCTTTCTTT | CASSAQGNRRNTEAFF
TRBJ2-5 | NA | TRBV25-1 | TRBD1 | 17 | TGTGCCAGCAGCCAACCCGGGACAGGGAACAAGAGAGTCACCCAGTACTTC | CASSQPGTGNKRVTQYF
TRBJ1-2 | once | TRBV3-1/TRBV3-2 | TRBD1 | 15 | TGTGCCAGCAGCCCCCGGGACAGGGGTATGGGAGGCTACACCTTC | CASSPRDRGMGGYTF
TRBJ2-2 | NA | TRBV6-1 | TRBD2 | 16 | TGTGCCAGCAGTGAAAGGGGCGGGGGGAACACCGGGGAGCTGTTTTTT | CASSERGGGNTGELFF
TRBJ2-7 | NA | TRBV7-2 | TRBD1 | 14 | TGTGCCAGCAGCTTTTCTACAGGGGCCTACGAGCAGTACTTC | CASSFSTGAYEQYF
TRBJ2-1 | NA | TRBV7-9 | NA | 16 | TGTGCCAGCAGCGTTACTCCCGGACAGAATAACAATGAGCAGTTCTTC | CASSVTPGQNNNEQFF
TRBJ2-7 | NA | TRBV7-8 | TRBD2 | 16 | TGTGCCAGCAGAAGCAGAGGCGGGAGGAGCTCCTACGAGCAGTACTTC | CASRSRGGRSSYEQYF
TRBJ1-2 | NA | TRBV28 | TRBD1 | 15 | TGTGCCAGCAGTTCCGCCGGGACAGAAGTCTATGGCTACACCTTC | CASSSAGTEVYGYTF
TRBJ2-2 | once | TRBV6-1 | NA | 16 | TGTGCCAGCAGTGAAAGGGGCCAGTCGAACACCGGGGAGCTGTTTTTT | CASSERGQSNTGELFF
TRBJ1-2 | NA | TRBV5-6 | TRBD1 | 14 | TGTGCCAGCAGCTTGATAATGCAGGGGGAAGGCTACACCTTC | CASSLIMQGEGYTF